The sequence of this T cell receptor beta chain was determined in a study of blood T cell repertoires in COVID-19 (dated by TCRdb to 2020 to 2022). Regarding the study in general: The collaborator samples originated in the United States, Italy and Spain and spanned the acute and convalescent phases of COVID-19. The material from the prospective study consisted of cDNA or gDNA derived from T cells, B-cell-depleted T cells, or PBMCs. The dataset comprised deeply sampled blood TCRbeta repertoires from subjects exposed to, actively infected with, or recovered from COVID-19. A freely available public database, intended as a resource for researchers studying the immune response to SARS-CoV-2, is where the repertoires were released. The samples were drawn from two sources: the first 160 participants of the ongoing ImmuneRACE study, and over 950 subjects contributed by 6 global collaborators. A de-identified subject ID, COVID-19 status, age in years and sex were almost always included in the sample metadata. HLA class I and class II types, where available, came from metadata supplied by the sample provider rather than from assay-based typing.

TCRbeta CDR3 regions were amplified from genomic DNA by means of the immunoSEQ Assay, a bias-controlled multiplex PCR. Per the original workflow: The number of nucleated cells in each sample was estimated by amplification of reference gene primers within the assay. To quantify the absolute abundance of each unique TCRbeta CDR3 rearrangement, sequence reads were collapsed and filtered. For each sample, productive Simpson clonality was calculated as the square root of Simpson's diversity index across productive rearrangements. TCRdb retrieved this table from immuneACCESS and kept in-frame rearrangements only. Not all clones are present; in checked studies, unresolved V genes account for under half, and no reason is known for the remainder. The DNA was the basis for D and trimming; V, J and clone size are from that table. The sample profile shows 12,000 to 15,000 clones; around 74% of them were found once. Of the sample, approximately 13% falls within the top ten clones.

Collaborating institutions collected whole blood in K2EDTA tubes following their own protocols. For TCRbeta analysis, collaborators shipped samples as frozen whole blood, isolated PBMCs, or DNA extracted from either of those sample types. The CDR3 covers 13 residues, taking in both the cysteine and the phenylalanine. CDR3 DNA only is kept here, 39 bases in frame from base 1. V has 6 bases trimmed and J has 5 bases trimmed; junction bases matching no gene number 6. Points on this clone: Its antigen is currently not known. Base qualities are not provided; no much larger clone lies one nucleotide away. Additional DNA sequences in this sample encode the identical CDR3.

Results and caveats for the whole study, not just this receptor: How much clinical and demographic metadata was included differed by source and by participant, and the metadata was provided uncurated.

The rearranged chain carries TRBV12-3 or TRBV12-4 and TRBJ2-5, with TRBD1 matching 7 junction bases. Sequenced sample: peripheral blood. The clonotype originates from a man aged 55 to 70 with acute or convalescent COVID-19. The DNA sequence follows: TGTGCCAGCAGCCAGACAGGGTTGGAGACCCAGTACTTC. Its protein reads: CASSQTGLETQYF.